Following are 31 T cell receptor beta chains from one sample sequenced in a study of metastatic and nonmetastatic thyroid tumors. TCRdb re-analyzed the PCR reads through MiXCR. In the table there are about 38,000 clones, around half of which are singletons. Ahead of thyroid surgery, no patient had received treatment of any kind. The sequencing input was tumor tissue. Receptor source: a male donor with papillary thyroid cancer or a benign thyroid nodule (not recorded which). Some clones in this sample may be carry-over from other donors' samples.

The V gene is TRBV28, the J gene TRBJ2-2; no clear D gene. V lost 5 bases to trimming and J lost 0 bases, with 7 bases between them. The CDR3 is 14 amino acids. Germline values: CDR1 MDHEN, CDR2 SYDVKM. CDR3 sequence (DNA): TGTGCCAGCAGTCGACACACGAACACCGGGGAGCTGTTTTTT. This translates into CASSRHTNTGELFF.

The gene calls are TRBV6-1 and TRBJ1-3; TRBD1 aligns across 7 bases. CDR1 MNHNS and CDR2 SASEGT come from the germline V gene. Trimming took 5 bases from V and 2 from J; bases not matched to a gene: 3. The CDR3 has 14 amino acids. In nucleotides, the CDR3 is TGTGCCAGCAGTTTCACAGGGGCTGGAAACACCATATATTTT. Protein product: CASSFTGAGNTIYF.

The rearrangement joins TRBV28 to TRBJ2-7, with D unclear. The CDR3 runs 13 residues. V was pared by 8 bases and J by 6 bases, with 17 bases between. Germline V gene data show CDR1 as MDHEN and CDR2 as SYDVKM. The CDR3 is CASWSGAPPEQYF. For the CDR3, the DNA is TGTGCCAGCTGGTCGGGTGCGCCTCCCGAGCAGTACTTC.

This sequence joins TRBV30 and TRBJ2-2; TRBD2 matches at 8 bases. Germline V gene data show CDR1 as GTSNPN and CDR2 as SVGIG (reference sequence). This CDR3 is 17 amino acids long. V dropped 1 base and J dropped 6; count of bases not matched to a gene: 13. Here the CDR3 DNA reads TGTGCCTGGAGTGGCAAGGGAACTAGCGGACCCCCCGGGGAGCTGTTTTTT. It translates to CAWSGKGTSGPPGELFF. Full variable domain (remainder filled in from reference TRBV30 and TRBJ2-2): SQTIHQWPATLVQPVGSPLSLECTVEGTSNPNLYWYRQAAGRGLQLLFYSVGIGQISSEVPQNLSASRPQDRQFILSSKKLLLSDSGFYLCAWSGKGTSGPPGELFFGEGSRLTVL.

This clone was seen a handful of times. The chain carries TRBV6-2 or TRBV6-3 and TRBJ1-2, with unresolved D. Germline V CDR1 and CDR2: MNHEY, SVGEGT. The CDR3 sequence is 15 residues long. V was trimmed by 7 bases and J by 0 bases, leaving 15 bases between them. CDR3 nucleotides: TGTGCCAGCACCAACAACATTAACGCTAACTATGGCTACACCTTC. Protein: CASTNNINANYGYTF.

This clone was observed a handful of times. V is TRBV4-2 and J is TRBJ2-7; 13 bases are a match to TRBD2. V lost 2 bases to trimming and J lost 2 bases; unmatched junction nucleotides: 0. The germline gives CDR1 LGHNA, CDR2 YNFKEQ. The CDR3 is 15 amino acids. The CDR3 spells CASSQTSGGAYEQYF. Here the CDR3 DNA reads TGTGCCAGCAGCCAAACTAGCGGGGGGGCCTACGAGCAGTACTTC.

This rearrangement joins TRBV6-1 to TRBJ2-7, with TRBD2 matching 7 bases. The CDR3 spans 15 residues. CDR1 is MNHNS, CDR2 SASEGT, per germline. With V trimmed by 5 bases and J by 6 bases, 13 bases remained unmatched. The CDR3 DNA reads as TGTGCCAGCAGTCTAGCGGACGGGACCCCGCTCGAGCAGTACTTC. Translated: CASSLADGTPLEQYF.

The J gene is TRBJ2-2, the V gene TRBV7-3; D possibly corresponds to TRBD1 (5 bases). V dropped 0 bases and J dropped 4 bases, with 9 bases sitting between them. The CDR3 is made up of 15 amino acids. Germline V CDR1 and CDR2: SGHTA, FQGTGA. The CDR3 here is CASSLTSQGTGELFF. CDR3 in DNA: TGTGCCAGCAGCTTAACGAGCCAGGGCACCGGGGAGCTGTTTTTT.

J is TRBJ1-4 and V is TRBV20-1, with no clear D. V was shortened by 3 bases and J by 5 bases, with 22 bases between the two germline ends. The CDR3 is 17 residues long. Germline V CDR1 and CDR2: DFQATT, SNEGSKA (reference sequence). The CDR3 reads CSARHRRALQQNEKLFF. Written as DNA, the CDR3 is TGCAGTGCTAGGCACCGTCGAGCCCTCCAGCAAAATGAAAAACTGTTTTTT.

The chain carries TRBV18 and TRBJ1-4; D remains ambiguous. The CDR3 is made up of 14 amino acids. Trimming stripped 0 bases from V and 4 bases from J, with 6 bases between. Germline CDR1 and CDR2: KGHSH and LQKENI. CDR3: CASSPPGLNEKLFF. CDR3 DNA sequence: TGTGCCAGCTCACCACCGGGTCTTAATGAAAAACTGTTTTTT.

This clone occurred a few times. The gene calls are TRBV7-2 and TRBJ1-5, with TRBD1 as a possible D gene (5 bases). Germline V gene lookup returns CDR1 SGHTA and CDR2 FQGNSA. This CDR3 is 12 amino acids long. The V gene lost 1 base and the J gene lost 9 bases, with 7 bases spanning the gap. As DNA, the CDR3 is TGTGCCAGCAGCTTAGAAAGGGGGCCCCAGCATTTT. Translated, it gives CASSLERGPQHF.

The chain links TRBV7-3 to TRBJ2-2, with TRBD2 matching 7 bases. CDR1 and CDR2 from the germline V gene are SGHTA and FQGTGA. The CDR3 is made up of 15 amino acids. Trimming cost V 0 bases and J 9 bases; bases outside gene matches: 7. CDR3 DNA sequence: TGTGCCAGCAGCTTAACGGGAGGGCCTCCCTGGGAGCTGTTTTTT. This codes for CASSLTGGPPWELFF. The full variable domain, its missing parts supplied by reference TRBV7-3 and TRBJ2-2, is GAGVSQTPSNKVTEKGKYVELRCDPISGHTALYWYRQSLGQGPEFLIYFQGTGAADDSGLPNDRFFAVRPEGSVSTLKIQRTERGDSAVYLCASSLTGGPPWELFFGEGSRLTVL.

The chain uses TRBV20-1 and TRBJ1-5; no reliable D call. The length of the CDR3 is 14 residues. Germline CDR1 and CDR2: DFQATT and SNEGSKA (reference sequence). V lost 0 bases, J lost 2 bases, and 8 bases lay in between. The CDR3 sequence is CSARELAGNQPQHF. CDR3 in DNA: TGCAGTGCTAGAGAGTTGGCAGGCAATCAGCCCCAGCATTTT.

A word on this clone: Germline and junction disagree at one end, which may indicate a read error. The rearrangement links TRBV5-6 to TRBJ1-1, with D unclear. The germline gives CDR1 SGHDT, CDR2 YYEEEE. The length of the CDR3 is 16 residues. Here the CDR3 reads CASGLAARPMNTEAFF. The DNA for the CDR3 is TGTGCCAGCGGCTTGGCAGCCAGACCGATGAACACTGAAGCTTTCTTT. Supplemented by reference TRBV5-6 and TRBJ1-1, the full variable domain reads DAGVTQSPTHLIKTRGQQVTLRCSPKSGHDTVSWYQQALGQGPQFIFQYYEEEERQRGNFPDRFSGHQFPNYSSELNVNALLLGDSALYLCASGLAARPMNTEAFFGQGTRLTVV.

This clone was seen more than once but under ten times. The gene calls are TRBV19 and TRBJ2-2, with 7 bases identical to TRBD2. V lost 7 bases, J lost 5 bases, and 7 bases stayed unmatched. The length of the CDR3 is 14 residues. CDR1 and CDR2 from the germline V gene are LNHDA and SQIVND (reference sequence). CDR3 amino acids: CASTPAGVTGELFF. In DNA form, the CDR3 reads TGTGCCAGTACCCCCGCGGGGGTGACCGGGGAGCTGTTTTTT. The whole variable domain, filled in from reference TRBV19 and TRBJ2-2, reads DGGITQSPKYLFRKEGQNVTLSCEQNLNHDAMYWYRQDPGQGLRLIYYSQIVNDFQKGDIAEGYSVSREKKESFPLTVTSAQKNPTAFYLCASTPAGVTGELFFGEGSRLTVL.

This clone was found a few times. The gene calls are TRBV6-2 or TRBV6-3 and TRBJ2-1; 8 bases line up with TRBD2. Trimming cost V 6 bases and J 7 bases; bases outside gene matches: 5. In germline, CDR1 is MNHEY, CDR2 SVGEGT. The CDR3 is made up of 13 amino acids. CDR3 nucleotide sequence: TGTGCCAGCAGGGGTAGCGGGATGAATGAGCAGTTCTTC. Translating it yields CASRGSGMNEQFF.

This clone was seen a handful of times. The V gene is TRBV6-5, the J gene TRBJ2-1, with 8 bases fitting TRBD2. This CDR3 contains 16 residues. Germline CDR1 is MNHEY and CDR2 is SVGAGI. Germline trimming cut 4 bases from V and 10 bases from J; bases unmatched to any gene: 15. The CDR3 DNA reads as TGTGCCAGCAGTTCTTTTCGGGGACTAGAGGAGGGCGAGCAGTTCTTC. This translates into CASSSFRGLEEGEQFF.

This chain links TRBV6-1 with TRBJ1-1, with TRBD1 matching 7 bases. This CDR3 contains 15 residues. CDR1 is MNHNS and CDR2 is SASEGT in the germline V gene. J lost 6 bases, V lost 5 bases, and 12 bases had no gene match. As DNA, the CDR3 is TGTGCCAGCAGTCCCCCAGGGGGAAGGGGGGCTGAAGCTTTCTTT. Protein: CASSPPGGRGAEAFF.

The chain recombines TRBV7-9 with TRBJ2-1; 14 positions agree with TRBD2. This CDR3 is 14 amino acids long. V was pared by 5 bases and J by 10 bases, with 4 bases of the junction left unmatched. Germline CDR1 and CDR2: SEHNR and FQNEAQ (reference sequence). CDR3 bases: TGTGCCAGCAGCATGGGACTAGCGGGAGTGGAGCAGTTCTTC. This sequence encodes CASSMGLAGVEQFF.

J is TRBJ2-7 and V is TRBV11-2, with D uncertain. Germline V gives CDR1 SGHAT, CDR2 FQNNGV. Trimming stripped 1 base from V and 4 bases from J, with 14 bases between. This CDR3 contains 15 residues. The CDR3 reads CASSLGAALDYEQYF. The CDR3 DNA reads as TGTGCCAGCAGCTTAGGGGCAGCCCTGGATTACGAGCAGTACTTC.

This clone was detected many times. The chain carries TRBV27 and TRBJ2-6; unclear D gene. The CDR3 spans 12 residues. Germline loops: CDR1 MNHEY, CDR2 SMNVEV (reference sequence). Trimming pared 10 bases from V and 2 bases from J, leaving 6 bases between. The CDR3 DNA reads TGTGCCACCTCGACTGGGGCCAACGTCCTGACTTTC. This sequence encodes CATSTGANVLTF.

This clone was seen only a few times. The V call is TRBV7-3, the J call TRBJ2-3; 13 nucleotides agree with TRBD2. Trimming took 4 bases from V and 5 from J; bases not matched to a gene: 6. The germline V gene encodes CDR1 SGHTA and CDR2 FQGTGA. This CDR3 spans 16 amino acids. CDR3 loop: CASSSLAGGPLDTQYF. The CDR3 DNA sequence: TGTGCCAGCAGCTCACTAGCGGGAGGGCCGTTAGATACGCAGTATTTT.

This chain links TRBV4-1 with TRBJ2-2, with D perhaps being TRBD1 or TRBD2 (6 bases each). CDR3 size: 15 residues. CDR1 MGHRA and CDR2 YSYEKL come from the germline V gene. V lost 4 bases to trimming and J lost 3 bases, with 12 bases between them. CDR3 in DNA: TGCGCCAGCAGCCGCGGGACATCCTACACCGGGGAGCTGTTTTTT. It is translated as CASSRGTSYTGELFF.

This clone is large by share. CDR3 DNA: TGTGCCAGCAGCGTAGGTTGGGGCCACGAGAATGAGCAGTTCTTC. This translates into CASSVGWGHENEQFF. This chain uses TRBV9 with TRBJ2-1, with D possibly matching TRBD1 (5 bases). V was cut by 0 bases and J by 7 bases, with 14 bases left in between. The CDR3 has 15 residues. Germline V gives CDR1 SGDLS, CDR2 YYNGEE.

The V and J genes are TRBV10-1 and TRBJ2-3; D is ambiguous. This CDR3 has 14 residues. Trimming left V 3 bases short and J 4 bases short, with 11 bases between. Germline lookup yields CDR1 WNHNN and CDR2 SYGVQD (reference sequence). The CDR3 sequence: CASSDPTRSDTQYF. The CDR3 bases are TGCGCCAGCAGTGACCCGACAAGGTCAGATACGCAGTATTTT.

The J gene is TRBJ2-6, the V gene TRBV28; D possibly matches TRBD1 or TRBD2 (5 bases each). Trimming removed 4 bases at V and 0 bases at J, with 16 bases between. The CDR3 sequence is 18 residues long. Germline lookup yields CDR1 MDHEN and CDR2 SYDVKM. The CDR3 sequence is CASSSPGRGSSGANVLTF. The CDR3 DNA reads TGTGCCAGCAGTTCCCCGGGACGGGGATCCTCTGGGGCCAACGTCCTGACTTTC.

V gene TRBV6-1 combines with J gene TRBJ1-2; 7 bases line up with TRBD1. Per germline, CDR1 MNHNS and CDR2 SASEGT. The V gene end was trimmed by 5 bases and the J gene end by 6 bases; junction bases not matched to a gene: 18. The CDR3 is 17 amino acids. The CDR3: CASSQSPSLTGVNGYTF. In DNA form, the CDR3 reads TGTGCCAGCAGTCAAAGCCCCTCCCTTACAGGGGTGAATGGCTACACCTTC.

The chain recombines TRBV4-2 with TRBJ1-2, with D perhaps TRBD1 (6 bases). Germline V gene lookup returns CDR1 LGHNA and CDR2 YNFKEQ. Trimming shortened V by 0 bases and J by 4 bases, and 9 bases separated the two germline ends. The CDR3 loop spans 14 amino acids. CDR3 sequence (DNA): TGTGCCAGCAGCCAAGAGGGGGGGCTCTATGGCTACACCTTC. Its protein product is CASSQEGGLYGYTF.

The chain links TRBV5-8 to TRBJ2-7; TRBD1 is a possible D gene (6 bases). Germline V lookup: CDR1 SGHTS, CDR2 YDEGEE. This CDR3 spans 16 amino acids. Trimming removed 2 bases at V and 2 bases at J, with 17 bases between. The CDR3 reads CASSFGRGRGPYEQYF. CDR3 nucleotide sequence: TGTGCCAGCAGCTTTGGCAGGGGAAGGGGCCCCTACGAGCAGTACTTC.

This clone has a handful of counts. V gene TRBV6-1 combines with J gene TRBJ1-2; weak D call: TRBD1 (5 bases). Trimming removed 4 bases at V and 4 bases at J, with 22 bases between. This CDR3 is built from 17 residues. In germline, CDR1 is MNHNS, CDR2 SASEGT. Here the CDR3 DNA reads TGTGCCAGCAGTGCCGCGCGAGCGTGGGGCTCCCTCTATGGCTACACCTTC. Translating gives CASSAARAWGSLYGYTF.

This clone came up a few times. The CDR3: CASSKNRGHQPQHF. The CDR3, as DNA: TGTGCCAGCAGCAAGAACAGGGGGCATCAGCCCCAGCATTTT. The chain uses TRBV6-1 and TRBJ1-5, with 9 bases identical to TRBD1. The V gene's germline CDR1 is MNHNS and CDR2 SASEGT. V lost 6 bases, J lost 5 bases, and 5 bases stayed unmatched. This CDR3 is built from 14 residues.